This TCR beta chain originates from a study of blood T cell repertoires in COVID-19. Study background: Sources were T cells, B-cell-depleted T cells, or PBMCs; the material itself was cDNA or gDNA.

The participants were between about 18 and 95 years old and came from some 25 US areas. Profiled with immunoSEQ multiplex PCR; TCRdb holds only in-frame clones, not every one. The profile covers some 270,000 clones, with about nine tenths appearing a single time and 1.7% taken by the ten largest. Trimming cost V 4 bases and J 7 bases; bases outside gene matches: 6. Germline V gene sequence: CDR1 SGDLS, CDR2 YYNGEE. The CDR3 extends over 14 amino acids. This clone appeared a few times. The clonotype was recovered from a woman between 35 and 50 years old who had recovered from COVID-19. The rearrangement joins TRBV9 to TRBJ2-2; 8 nucleotides agree with TRBD1. Sequenced: PBMCs or T cells enriched from blood (not recorded which). CDR3 DNA: TGTGCCAGCAGCCCACAGGGGGTTGACGGGGAGCTGTTTTTT. Translated: CASSPQGVDGELFF.